This T cell receptor beta chain was obtained from a study of CD8 T cells in Susac syndrome. In blood CD8+ and CD4+ T cells, TCR beta underwent sequencing. The patients who served as multiple sclerosis controls were treatment-naive and had stable or active relapsing-remitting disease that fulfilled the revised McDonald criteria. Negative isolation was used for CD8+ and CD4+ T cells, and FACS enrichment was applied to TEMRA cells. After extraction with the RNeasy kit, roughly 0.45 to 1 ug of the RNA was reverse transcribed using random hexamers. It was immunoSEQ multiplex PCR that amplified TCR beta CDR3 across 54 Vbeta and 13 Jbeta. In TCRdb, the immunoSEQ multiplex PCR reads were re-called with MiXCR into one record per CDR3 protein. The table has 200,000 to 300,000 distinct CDR3 sequences, around 93% seen once; the top ten hold roughly 0.07%. The CDR3 runs 14 residues. The V end was cut by 3 bases, the J end by 9 bases, with 15 bases between. Germline V lookup: CDR1 SGHDN, CDR2 FVKESK.

Sequenced: CD4+ T cells from PBMCs. This TCR was recovered from a human donor with multiple sclerosis. The chain carries TRBV14 and TRBJ2-1; D might be TRBD2 (5 bases). The CDR3 bases are TGTGCCAGCAGCCAGAGTAGAGGGATCGGTGAGCAGTTCTTC. Amino acid sequence: CASSQSRGIGEQFF.